This TCR beta chain derives from a study of early T cells in non-severe SARS-CoV-2 infection. Study at large: The sequenced material was bulk RNA from unsorted whole blood, and its chains were unpaired.

Unique molecular identifiers (one per individual cDNA molecule) were attached. One entry per CDR3 protein results from TCRdb running MiXCR on the 5' RACE reads. Here the sample spans 66,000 or so distinct CDR3 sequences, roughly 10% being singletons. V was shortened by 1 base and J by 0 bases, with 7 bases between the two germline ends. The germline V gene encodes CDR1 LNHNV and CDR2 YYDKDF (reference sequence). CDR3 length: 14 residues. The sequence was collected from an adult who was a healthcare worker with PCR-confirmed SARS-CoV-2 infection or an uninfected control (not recorded which). The chain carries TRBV15 and TRBJ2-7, with D perhaps TRBD1 or TRBD2 (5 bases each). Sequencing was performed on whole blood. The CDR3 sequence is CATSRGGTSYEQYF. The CDR3, as DNA: TGTGCCACCAGCAGAGGTGGGACCTCCTACGAGCAGTACTTC.